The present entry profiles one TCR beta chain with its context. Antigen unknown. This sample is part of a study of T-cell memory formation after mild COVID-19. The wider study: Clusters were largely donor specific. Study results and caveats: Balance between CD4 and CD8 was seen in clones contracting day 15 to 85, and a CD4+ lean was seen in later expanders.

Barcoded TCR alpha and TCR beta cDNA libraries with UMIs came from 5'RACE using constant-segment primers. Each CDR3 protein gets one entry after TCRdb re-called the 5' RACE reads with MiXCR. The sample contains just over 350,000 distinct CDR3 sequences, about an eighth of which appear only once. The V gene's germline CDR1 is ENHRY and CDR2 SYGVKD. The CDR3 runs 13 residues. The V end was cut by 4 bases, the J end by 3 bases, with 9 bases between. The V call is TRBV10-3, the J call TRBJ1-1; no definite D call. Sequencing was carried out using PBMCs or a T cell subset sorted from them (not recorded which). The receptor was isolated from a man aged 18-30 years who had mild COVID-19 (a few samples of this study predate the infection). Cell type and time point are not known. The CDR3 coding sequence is TGTGCCATCAGTGGGAAGCTTGACACTGAAGCTTTCTTT. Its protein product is CAISGKLDTEAFF.